The present T cell receptor (beta chain) was sequenced within a study of CD8+ T cells in alopecia areata. Treatment of the sample: oral pan-JAK inhibitor, 5-10 mg twice daily. The CDR3 contains 15 residues. Germline V CDR1 and CDR2: MGHRA, YSYEKL. V lost 3 bases to trimming and J lost 5 bases; unmatched junction nucleotides: 9. TCR sequencing used cDNA made by reverse transcription of extracted RNA. Here immunoSEQ multiplex PCR was the method, and the copy in TCRdb shows in-frame clones only, minus some. Of 90,000 or so clones listed, about 40% are singletons. This TCR was sampled from a human donor with alopecia areata. Sequencing was performed on CD8+ T cells sorted from blood, taken at week 24, from a patient treated with tofacitinib. The chain recombines TRBV4-1 with TRBJ2-5, with 7 nucleotides matching TRBD1. CDR3: CASSQVDRATETQYF. The CDR3 DNA is TGCGCCAGCAGCCAGGTAGACAGGGCCACGGAGACCCAGTACTTC.